This T cell receptor beta chain is from a study of blood T cell repertoires in COVID-19. This clone was found once. V was clipped by 6 bases and J by 5 bases, with 10 bases between them. The CDR3 runs to 12 residues. CDR1 is KGHSH and CDR2 is LQKENI in the germline V gene. Data came from immunoSEQ multiplex PCR; TCRdb stores just in-frame clones and leaves some out. The sample records around 130,000 clones, roughly 82% being singletons. The chain links TRBV18 to TRBJ1-1; D is uncertain. The clonotype comes from a human donor in a cohort sampled during active COVID-19. Source material: peripheral blood. CDR3 amino acids: CASSGDGTEAFF. The CDR3 DNA reads as TGTGCCAGCTCCGGCGACGGGACTGAAGCTTTCTTT.